This T cell receptor beta chain was recorded in a study of T cell repertoires in cytomegalovirus infection. About the research overall: Based on public TCR beta signatures, there were indications of CMV infection and of a matching HLA type. Findings and caveats of the study: CMV carriers with the relevant HLA were identified by cumulative public TCR beta family frequency. What dominated the ex vivo response were HLA-C-restricted CMV-specific TCR beta clonotypes.

CDR1 SQVTM and CDR2 ANQGSEA come from the germline V gene. The CDR3 is 14 amino acids. Regarding this clonotype: Its antigen is not identified. A junction end diverges from the germline sequence, so it may reflect a read error.

TCRdb re-analysed the reads in MiXCR, keeping a single row per CDR3 protein. The sample records 450,000 to 600,000 distinct CDR3 sequences, roughly 10% being singletons. The TCR originated in a human donor in good health (CMV status not recorded). Some clones in this sample may be carry-over from other donors' samples. Sequenced: PBMCs. The rearrangement uses TRBV29-1 and TRBJ2-3; D is perhaps TRBD2 (6 bases). The CDR3 is CSVARGKAVDTQNF. CDR3 sequence (DNA): TGCAGCGTTGCCCGCGGGAAGGCGGTGGATACGCAGAATTTT.